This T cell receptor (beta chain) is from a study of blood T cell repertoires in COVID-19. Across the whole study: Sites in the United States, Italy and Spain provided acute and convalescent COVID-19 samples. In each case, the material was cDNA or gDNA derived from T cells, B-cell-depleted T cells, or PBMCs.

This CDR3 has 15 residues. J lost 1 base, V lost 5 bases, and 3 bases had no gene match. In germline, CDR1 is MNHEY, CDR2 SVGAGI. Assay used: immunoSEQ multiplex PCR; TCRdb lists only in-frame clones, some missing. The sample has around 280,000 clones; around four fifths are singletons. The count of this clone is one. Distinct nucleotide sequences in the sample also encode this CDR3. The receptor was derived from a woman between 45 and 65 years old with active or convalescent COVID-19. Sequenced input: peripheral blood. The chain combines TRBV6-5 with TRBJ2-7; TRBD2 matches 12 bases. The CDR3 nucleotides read TGTGCCAGCAGTAGAGGGACTAGCGGGTCCTACGAGCAGTACTTC. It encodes CASSRGTSGSYEQYF.